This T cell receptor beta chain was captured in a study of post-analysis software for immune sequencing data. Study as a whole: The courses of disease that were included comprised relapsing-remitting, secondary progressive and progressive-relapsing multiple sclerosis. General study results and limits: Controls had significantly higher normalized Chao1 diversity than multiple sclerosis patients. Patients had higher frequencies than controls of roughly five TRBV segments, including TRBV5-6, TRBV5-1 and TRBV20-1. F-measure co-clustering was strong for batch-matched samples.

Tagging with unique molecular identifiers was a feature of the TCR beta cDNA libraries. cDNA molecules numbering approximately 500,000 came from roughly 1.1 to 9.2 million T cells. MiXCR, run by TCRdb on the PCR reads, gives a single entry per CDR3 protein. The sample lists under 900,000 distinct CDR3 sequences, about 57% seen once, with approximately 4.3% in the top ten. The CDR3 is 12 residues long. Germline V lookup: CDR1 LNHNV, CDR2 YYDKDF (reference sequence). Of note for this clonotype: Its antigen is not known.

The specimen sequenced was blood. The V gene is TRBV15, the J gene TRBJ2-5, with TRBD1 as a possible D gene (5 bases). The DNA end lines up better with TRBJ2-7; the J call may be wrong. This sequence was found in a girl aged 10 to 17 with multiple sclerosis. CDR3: CATSRARGEQYF. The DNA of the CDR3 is TGTGCCACCAGCAGAGCTAGGGGCGAGCAGTACTTC.